This T cell receptor (beta chain) is from a study of cytotoxic CD8 clonotypes in ibrutinib-treated CLL. As for the study in general: Partial responses numbered approximately 24 and complete responses 2; after a median around 72 months, roughly 14 stayed remitted and roughly twelve progressed. The authors obtained response samples at a median of around 11 months of treatment, range 6 to 36.

As for this clone: Its antigen is unknown.

Study findings and constraints: Clonality (at baseline) was higher than in age-matched healthy donors and tracked circulating CD8+ T-cell counts. Clonality was elevated at ibrutinib response and had returned toward baseline at progression.

The V and J ends lost 6 bases and 6 bases, in that order; junction bases with no gene match: 7. Germline V lookup: CDR1 SQVTM, CDR2 ANQGSEA. The CDR3 contains 13 residues. The table came from immunoSEQ multiplex PCR; TCRdb's copy has only in-frame clones and leaves some out. The sample consists of roughly 38,000 clones, around 53% of them appearing once. The V and J genes are TRBV29-1 and TRBJ1-5; 8 nucleotides agree with TRBD1. The specimen was PBMCs, collected before ibrutinib treatment. This sequence originates from a human donor with chronic lymphocytic leukemia. CDR3 protein: CSVETGAGQPQHF. In DNA form, the CDR3 reads TGCAGCGTCGAGACAGGGGCGGGTCAGCCCCAGCATTTT.